The 18 T cell receptor beta chains listed next were all sequenced from one sample in a study of shared clonotypes between healthy human individuals. Produced via immunoSEQ multiplex PCR; TCRdb's table is partial and in-frame only. The repertoire holds millions of clones, with 85% to 95% as singletons. Material: naive CD4+ T cells from PBMCs. As for subset: CD45RA+ positively selected. These receptors were taken from a man between 18 and 29 years old in good health. Some clones in this sample may be carry-over from other donors' samples.

This chain joins TRBV9 and TRBJ2-1; 13 bases match TRBD2. Unmatched junction bases numbered 4, after V lost 2 bases and J lost 2 bases. The germline V gene encodes CDR1 SGDLS and CDR2 YYNGEE. This CDR3 spans 17 amino acids. CDR3 nucleotide sequence: TGTGCCAGCAGCGTCATTGGGACTAGCGGGACCTACAATGAGCAGTTCTTC. It translates to CASSVIGTSGTYNEQFF. Together with reference TRBV9 and TRBJ2-1, the CDR3 gives the full variable domain: DSGVTQTPKHLITATGQRVTLRCSPRSGDLSVYWYQQSLDQGLQFLIQYYNGEERAKGNILERFSAQQFPDLHSELNLSSLELGDSALYFCASSVIGTSGTYNEQFFGPGTRLTVL.

The CDR3 region has the DNA TGTGCCAGCAGTTTAGGTGATAGAGCCAAAAACATTCAGTACTTC. Translation: CASSLGDRAKNIQYF. The chain links TRBV28 to TRBJ2-4; D is undetermined. This CDR3 spans 15 amino acids. CDR1 is MDHEN, CDR2 SYDVKM, per germline. The germline V and J ends were trimmed by 2 bases and 0 bases, with 8 bases remaining between them.

The rearrangement uses TRBV9 and TRBJ2-7; 8 bases agree with TRBD2. With 1 base clipped from V and 1 base from J, the junction kept 4 bases outside the gene matches. The CDR3 covers 15 residues. Per germline, CDR1 SGDLS and CDR2 YYNGEE. The CDR3 protein is CASSVSGRASYEQYF. CDR3 in DNA: TGTGCCAGCAGCGTATCCGGGAGGGCGTCCTACGAGCAGTACTTC.

CDR3: CASMGQPIETQYF. The CDR3 DNA sequence: TGCGCCAGCATGGGACAGCCAATAGAGACCCAGTACTTC. The V call is TRBV5-1, the J call TRBJ2-5; TRBD1 agrees at 7 bases. Germline CDR1 and CDR2: SGHRS and YFSETQ. This CDR3 has 13 amino acids. V trimming: 6 bases; J trimming: 4 bases; junction bases outside the gene matches: 6.

This rearrangement joins TRBV30 to TRBJ2-6; D unclear. The CDR3 length is 15 residues. Germline V lookup: CDR1 GTSNPN, CDR2 SVGIG (reference sequence). The CDR3 loop reads CALNSGYSGANVLTF. Written as DNA, the CDR3 is TGTGCTCTAAACTCGGGTTACTCTGGGGCCAACGTCCTGACTTTC.

V and J are TRBV6-6 and TRBJ2-5; D gene ambiguous. The CDR3 has 14 amino acids. V lost 4 bases and J 1 base, leaving 10 bases between the germline ends. The germline gives CDR1 MNHNY, CDR2 SVGAGI (reference sequence). The CDR3 DNA reads as TGTGCCAGCAGTTTAACCTGGGGCCAAGAGACCCAGTACTTC. This gives the protein CASSLTWGQETQYF.

The chain carries TRBV4-1 and TRBJ1-5, with 7 bases aligning to TRBD1. Germline values: CDR1 MGHRA, CDR2 YSYEKL. V lost 3 bases to trimming and J lost 5 bases; unmatched junction nucleotides: 13. The CDR3 consists of 17 residues. The CDR3 DNA reads as TGCGCCAGCAGCCAGATTACAGGGGCCTCCCTTCATCAGCCCCAGCATTTT. Its protein product is CASSQITGASLHQPQHF.

The chain joins TRBV4-2 to TRBJ2-1, with D unresolved. The CDR3 extends over 12 amino acids. Per germline, CDR1 LGHNA and CDR2 YNFKEQ. The V gene lost 1 base and the J gene lost 9 bases, with 7 bases spanning the gap. The CDR3 here is CASSQVKSEQFF. CDR3 sequence (DNA): TGTGCCAGCAGCCAAGTGAAGAGTGAGCAGTTCTTC.

This chain connects TRBV7-3 to TRBJ2-2, with D unclear. CDR3 length equals 14 residues. Deletions cut 4 bases from V and 6 bases from J, with 12 bases between. CDR1 is SGHTA, CDR2 FQGTGA, per germline. In DNA, the CDR3 is TGTGCCAGCAGCTCGCCAAATCTACCCGGGGAGCTGTTTTTT. It yields the protein CASSSPNLPGELFF.

This chain links TRBV28 with TRBJ2-1; 7 bases map to TRBD2. This CDR3 has 14 residues. In germline, CDR1 is MDHEN, CDR2 SYDVKM. J gave up 3 bases and V 9 bases, and 8 bases lay outside the gene matches. The CDR3 reads CASTGSGGYNEQFF. Here the CDR3 DNA reads TGTGCCAGTACCGGTTCGGGGGGCTACAATGAGCAGTTCTTC.

The V gene is TRBV30, the J gene TRBJ2-1, with a weak D call TRBD1 (6 bases). The CDR3 is 12 residues long. Trimming left V 5 bases short and J 12 bases short, with 17 bases between. Germline values: CDR1 GTSNPN, CDR2 SVGIG (reference sequence). This CDR3 is CAWESRGQRQFF. In DNA, the CDR3 is TGTGCCTGGGAGTCCCGAGGACAGAGGCAGTTCTTC.

The chain couples TRBV5-1 to TRBJ2-3; 7 nucleotides agree with TRBD1. Germline values: CDR1 SGHRS, CDR2 YFSETQ. This CDR3 contains 14 residues. V lost 4 bases and J lost 4; bases outside the gene matches: 6. In DNA, the CDR3 is TGCGCCAGCAGCGCTACAGGGGTCCCAGATACGCAGTATTTT. Translation: CASSATGVPDTQYF. The variable domain in full, completed from reference TRBV5-1 and TRBJ2-3, reads KAGVTQTPRYLIKTRGQQVTLSCSPISGHRSVSWYQQTPGQGLQFLFEYFSETQRNKGNFPGRFSGRQFSNSRSEMNVSTLELGDSALYLCASSATGVPDTQYFGPGTRLTVL.

This clone was observed a single time. The chain carries TRBV9 and TRBJ2-7, with 9 bases identical to TRBD2. The V gene end was trimmed by 1 base and the J gene end by 5 bases; junction bases not matched to a gene: 7. This CDR3 is built from 15 residues. Germline CDR1 and CDR2: SGDLS and YYNGEE. The CDR3: CASSVNPAGGDEQYF. CDR3 DNA sequence: TGTGCCAGCAGCGTAAACCCAGCGGGAGGAGACGAGCAGTACTTC.

V gene TRBV10-1 combines with J gene TRBJ2-7, with 7 bases identical to TRBD1. Germline lookup yields CDR1 WNHNN and CDR2 SYGVQD (reference sequence). The CDR3 covers 12 residues. With V trimmed by 3 bases and J by 10 bases, 6 bases remained unmatched. CDR3 DNA: TGCGCCAGCAGTGACACCGACAGGGATCAGTACTTC. Amino acids: CASSDTDRDQYF.

The CDR3 loop reads CAGTVSGKLFF. Here the CDR3 DNA reads TGTGCCGGGACAGTCTCTGGAAAACTGTTTTTT. The rearrangement uses TRBV19 and TRBJ1-4; TRBD1 matches 7 bases. Germline V gene lookup returns CDR1 LNHDA and CDR2 SQIVND (reference sequence). J lost 10 bases, V lost 11 bases, and 7 bases had no gene match. The CDR3 totals 11 residues.

The chain carries TRBV5-1 and TRBJ2-5; D is tentatively TRBD1 or TRBD2 (5 bases each). The CDR3 sequence is 14 residues long. Germline V gives CDR1 SGHRS, CDR2 YFSETQ. V was pared by 5 bases and J by 3 bases, with 14 bases between. The CDR3 region has the DNA TGCGCCAGCAGGAGAGGGGATTCGGAAGAGACCCAGTACTTC. Protein: CASRRGDSEETQYF.

The rearrangement uses TRBV11-2 and TRBJ1-2, with 9 bases that match TRBD1. Looked up from germline, CDR1 is SGHAT and CDR2 is FQNNGV. The CDR3 is made up of 16 amino acids. V shed 5 bases and J 4 bases; nucleotides not matched to a gene: 11. CDR3 loop: CASSPLQGASGYGYTF. CDR3 nucleotides: TGTGCCAGCAGCCCCTTACAGGGGGCATCCGGCTATGGCTACACCTTC.

In DNA form, the CDR3 reads TGCAGTGCTAGACAGTTGCAAACGCAGTATTTT. Translation: CSARQLQTQYF. The V gene is TRBV20-1, the J gene TRBJ2-3; D is unresolved. V lost 2 bases to trimming and J lost 9 bases, with 9 bases between them. The CDR3 sequence is 11 residues long. Germline values: CDR1 DFQATT, CDR2 SNEGSKA (reference sequence).